The 8 T cell receptor beta chains presented below share a single source sample, sequenced in a study of blood T cell repertoires in COVID-19. Generated by immunoSEQ multiplex PCR, the TCRdb table keeps only in-frame clones and is missing some. Here the sample spans tens of thousands of clones, roughly 87% being singletons. The sequencing input was peripheral blood. All receptors come from a woman aged 45-65 years with active or convalescent COVID-19.

This chain uses TRBV6-2 or TRBV6-3 with TRBJ2-1; D may be TRBD2 (6 bases). V was pared by 1 base and J by 6 bases, with 13 bases between. Germline loops: CDR1 MNHEY, CDR2 SVGEGT. The CDR3 contains 15 residues. The CDR3: CASSYFGGSGNEQFF. CDR3 coding DNA: TGTGCCAGCAGTTACTTCGGGGGTTCGGGCAATGAGCAGTTCTTC.

The rearrangement uses TRBV5-1 and TRBJ1-1; 7 positions agree with TRBD1. The CDR3 sequence is 15 residues long. Trimming took 2 bases from V and 4 from J; bases not matched to a gene: 8. Germline V gene sequence: CDR1 SGHRS, CDR2 YFSETQ. The CDR3 DNA follows: TGCGCCAGCAGCTTCGACAGGGTCGGGAGCACTGAAGCTTTCTTT. It codes for CASSFDRVGSTEAFF.

This sequence joins TRBV5-1 and TRBJ1-2; 8 bases line up with TRBD1. With V trimmed by 4 bases and J by 7 bases, 15 bases remained unmatched. Germline-derived CDR1 and CDR2 are SGHRS and YFSETQ. The CDR3 loop spans 16 amino acids. The CDR3 is CASSTGQVPPPSGYTF. The CDR3 DNA follows: TGCGCCAGCAGCACGGGACAGGTGCCCCCCCCATCTGGCTACACCTTC.

The chain recombines TRBV9 with TRBJ1-3; TRBD1 agrees at 9 bases. Germline CDR1 SGDLS, CDR2 YYNGEE. The CDR3 is made up of 20 amino acids. V gave up 4 bases and J gave up 0 bases; unmatched junction bases: 17. CDR3 DNA sequence: TGTGCCAGCAGCCCCAATCTATCGGGACAGGGCCTAACCTCTGGAAACACCATATATTTT. Protein sequence: CASSPNLSGQGLTSGNTIYF. The variable domain in full, with the rest retrieved from reference TRBV9 and TRBJ1-3, is DSGVTQTPKHLITATGQRVTLRCSPRSGDLSVYWYQQSLDQGLQFLIQYYNGEERAKGNILERFSAQQFPDLHSELNLSSLELGDSALYFCASSPNLSGQGLTSGNTIYFGEGSWLTVV.

The V and J genes are TRBV7-3 and TRBJ1-1, with D unresolved. CDR1 is SGHTA, CDR2 FQGTGA, per germline. V lost 2 bases and J 1 base, leaving 8 bases between the germline ends. The CDR3 extends over 14 amino acids. The CDR3 sequence is CASSLSAGNTEAFF. DNA for the CDR3: TGTGCCAGCAGCTTATCCGCAGGGAACACTGAAGCTTTCTTT.

The V and J genes are TRBV30 and TRBJ1-2, with 10 bases identical to TRBD1. Trimming took 8 bases from V and 5 from J; bases not matched to a gene: 11. The germline V gene has CDR1 GTSNPN and CDR2 SVGIG (reference sequence). This CDR3 region has 14 residues. The CDR3 region is CARYSGTGVYGYTF. The CDR3 DNA follows: TGTGCCCGCTATTCCGGGACAGGGGTGTATGGCTACACCTTC.

The chain recombines TRBV7-9 with TRBJ2-7; 11 bases map to TRBD1. J lost 3 bases, V lost 5 bases, and 9 bases had no gene match. CDR3 size: 16 residues. The germline V gene encodes CDR1 SEHNR and CDR2 FQNEAQ (reference sequence). This CDR3 reads CASSPWTGGFIYEQYF. The CDR3, as DNA: TGTGCCAGCAGCCCCTGGACAGGGGGCTTCATCTACGAGCAGTACTTC.

This clone has a handful of counts. V usage is TRBV2 and J usage is TRBJ1-5, with 7 bases fitting TRBD1. The CDR3 totals 15 residues. With 4 bases clipped from V and 11 bases from J, the junction kept 14 bases outside the gene matches. Germline V gene lookup returns CDR1 SNHLY and CDR2 FYNNEI. For the CDR3, the DNA is TGTGCCAGCAGTGGTTCGACAGGGAAGGGTGTGGCCCAGCATTTT. The encoded protein is CASSGSTGKGVAQHF.